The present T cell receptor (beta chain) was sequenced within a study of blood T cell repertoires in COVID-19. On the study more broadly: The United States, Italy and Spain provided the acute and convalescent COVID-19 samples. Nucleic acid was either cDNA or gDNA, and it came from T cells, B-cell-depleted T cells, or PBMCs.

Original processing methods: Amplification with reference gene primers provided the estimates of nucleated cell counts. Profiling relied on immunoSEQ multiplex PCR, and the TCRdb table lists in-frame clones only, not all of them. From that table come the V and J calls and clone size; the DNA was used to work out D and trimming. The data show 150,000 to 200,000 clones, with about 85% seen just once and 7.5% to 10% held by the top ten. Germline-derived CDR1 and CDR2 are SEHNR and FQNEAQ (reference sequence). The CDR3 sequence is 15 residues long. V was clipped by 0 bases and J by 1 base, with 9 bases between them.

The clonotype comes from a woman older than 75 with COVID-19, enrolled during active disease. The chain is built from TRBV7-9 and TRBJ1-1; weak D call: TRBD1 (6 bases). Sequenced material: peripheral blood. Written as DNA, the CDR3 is TGTGCCAGCAGCTTAGCAGGGACATCGAACACTGAAGCTTTCTTT. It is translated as CASSLAGTSNTEAFF.